This T cell receptor (beta chain) was recovered during a study of T cell responses to AZD1222 COVID-19 vaccine. Findings of the study overall: No day 14 peak samples; only post-peak repertoires were characterized. Spike regions recognized by vaccine-associated CD4 TCRs spanned the protein, led by 160-218 and 743-854.

Here immunoSEQ multiplex PCR was the method, and the copy in TCRdb shows in-frame clones only, minus some. Of 150,000 to 170,000 clones listed, more than 90% are singletons. V was pared by 3 bases and J by 2 bases, with 4 bases between. The CDR3 has 12 residues. Germline assignment: CDR1 LNHDA and CDR2 SQIVND (reference sequence). Details on this clone: What it recognizes is unknown.

The specimen was peripheral blood, collected on day 0 of AZD1222 vaccination. The chain is built from TRBV19 and TRBJ1-2; no clear D gene. This receptor was obtained from an adult in good health. The CDR3 region is CASSMINYGYTF. CDR3 nucleotides: TGTGCCAGTAGTATGATCAACTATGGCTACACCTTC.